This T cell receptor beta chain appears in the sequencing data of a study of T cell responses to AZD1222 COVID-19 vaccine. Study at large: Some second doses came at about 4 weeks and others at about 12 weeks; these were pooled. Findings and caveats of the study: At study baseline, merely roughly 6 AZD1222 recipients were seropositive. Clonal diversity may have been underestimated in mostly white British donors. Repertoire sampling was restricted to post-peak T cell response timepoints.

Produced via immunoSEQ multiplex PCR; TCRdb's table is partial and in-frame only. The profile shows 86,000 or so clones, under 95% of them singletons. Points on this clone: Antigen specificity is unknown.

The sequence came from an adult in good health. Sequences were derived from peripheral blood, sampled on day 0 of AZD1222 vaccination.

The CDR3 DNA reads as TGCAGCGTTGTGGGACTAGCGGGAGCGGAGCAGTTCTTC. Protein: CSVVGLAGAEQFF. The chain carries TRBV29-1 and TRBJ2-1; 14 positions agree with TRBD2. Trimming cost V 4 bases and J 10 bases; bases outside gene matches: 3. The germline CDR1 and CDR2 sequences are SQVTM and ANQGSEA. The CDR3 loop spans 13 amino acids.